The rows below give T cell receptor beta chains drawn from one sample of a study of CD8 T cells in ankylosing spondylitis. TCRdb recomputed calls from the 5' RACE reads with MiXCR, one row per CDR3 protein. The sample has roughly 170,000 distinct CDR3 sequences, around 9.6% seen once. The sequencing sample was made of blood, either unsorted or a sorted T cell fraction (not recorded which). The origin of the receptors is a female donor with ankylosing spondylitis or in good health (not recorded which). CDR3s include the opening cysteine and the closing phenylalanine or tryptophan. Each record gives: CDR3 protein, CDR3 DNA, J gene, clone size, CDR3 length, D gene, V gene. The D gene is left open where the match is weak. A clone size is listed for some rows: how often the clone was seen (once, few, many), or a class if it is expanded.

cdr3_aa: CASSASTGLNTEAFF; cdr3_nt: TGTGCCAGCAGCGCCTCGACAGGACTGAACACTGAAGCTTTCTTT; j_call: TRBJ1-1; clone_size: many; cdr3_length: 15; d_call: .; v_call: TRBV7-2
cdr3_aa: CASTQGSGEQFF; cdr3_nt: TGTGCCAGCACGCAGGGAAGTGGTGAGCAGTTCTTC; j_call: TRBJ2-1; clone_size: few; cdr3_length: 12; d_call: .; v_call: TRBV7-9
cdr3_aa: CASSPAGTQDEAFF; cdr3_nt: TGTGCCAGCAGCCCGGCCGGGACACAGGATGAAGCTTTCTTT; j_call: TRBJ1-1; clone_size: few; cdr3_length: 14; d_call: .; v_call: TRBV5-4
cdr3_aa: CASSVESLGNEQFF; cdr3_nt: TGTGCCAGCAGCGTAGAAAGTTTGGGTAATGAGCAGTTCTTC; j_call: TRBJ2-1; clone_size: .; cdr3_length: 14; d_call: .; v_call: TRBV9
cdr3_aa: CASSSHLLNTEAFF; cdr3_nt: TGCGCCAGCAGCTCACACCTATTGAACACTGAAGCTTTCTTT; j_call: TRBJ1-1; clone_size: .; cdr3_length: 14; d_call: .; v_call: TRBV4-1
cdr3_aa: CASSLSSALSSYEQYF; cdr3_nt: TGTGCCAGCAGCTTATCCAGCGCTCTTAGCTCCTACGAGCAGTACTTC; j_call: TRBJ2-7; clone_size: few; cdr3_length: 16; d_call: .; v_call: TRBV7-6
cdr3_aa: CASSQGHRGGNTEAFF; cdr3_nt: TGCGCCAGCAGCCAAGGCCACCGGGGTGGGAACACTGAAGCTTTCTTT; j_call: TRBJ1-1; clone_size: .; cdr3_length: 16; d_call: .; v_call: TRBV4-3
cdr3_aa: CASSPDYLNYRGSETQYF; cdr3_nt: TGTGCCAGCAGTCCCGACTACCTAAACTACAGGGGCTCGGAGACCCAGTACTTC; j_call: TRBJ2-5; clone_size: many; cdr3_length: 18; d_call: TRBD1; v_call: TRBV6-1
cdr3_aa: CASTQGAGNEQFF; cdr3_nt: TGTGCCAGCACCCAGGGGGCGGGAAATGAGCAGTTCTTC; j_call: TRBJ2-1; clone_size: .; cdr3_length: 13; d_call: TRBD1; v_call: TRBV6-6
cdr3_aa: CASSLPTGHFLGAFF; cdr3_nt: TGTGCCAGCAGTTTACCAACAGGCCACTTTTTAGGAGCTTTCTTT; j_call: TRBJ1-1; clone_size: .; cdr3_length: 15; d_call: .; v_call: TRBV2
cdr3_aa: CASSPFDTNTDTQYF; cdr3_nt: TGTGCCAGCTCACCATTCGACACCAACACAGATACGCAGTATTTT; j_call: TRBJ2-3; clone_size: .; cdr3_length: 15; d_call: .; v_call: TRBV18
cdr3_aa: CASSPRSAPNSPLHF; cdr3_nt: TGTGCCAGCAGTCCAAGGTCCGCGCCTAATTCACCCCTCCACTTT; j_call: TRBJ1-6; clone_size: many; cdr3_length: 15; d_call: .; v_call: TRBV7-9
cdr3_aa: CASSSWTGMNTEAFF; cdr3_nt: TGTGCCAGCAGTTCCTGGACAGGAATGAACACTGAAGCTTTCTTT; j_call: TRBJ1-1; clone_size: .; cdr3_length: 15; d_call: TRBD1; v_call: TRBV27
cdr3_aa: CASSQDGNGNTGELFF; cdr3_nt: TGCGCCAGCAGCCAAGATGGGAACGGGAACACCGGGGAGCTGTTTTTT; j_call: TRBJ2-2; clone_size: many; cdr3_length: 16; d_call: .; v_call: TRBV4-3
cdr3_aa: CASSLWPTNEQFF; cdr3_nt: TGCGCCAGCAGCTTGTGGCCGACTAATGAGCAGTTCTTC; j_call: TRBJ2-1; clone_size: many; cdr3_length: 13; d_call: .; v_call: TRBV5-1
cdr3_aa: CASSWDRGYEQYF; cdr3_nt: TGTGCCAGCAGCTGGGACAGGGGCTACGAGCAGTACTTC; j_call: TRBJ2-7; clone_size: many; cdr3_length: 13; d_call: TRBD1; v_call: TRBV7-2
cdr3_aa: CASSPKPGTRGYQTQYF; cdr3_nt: TGTGCCAGCAGCCCCAAGCCCGGGACCCGGGGGTACCAGACCCAGTACTTC; j_call: TRBJ2-5; clone_size: few; cdr3_length: 17; d_call: .; v_call: TRBV3-1
cdr3_aa: CASNADSYSYEQYF; cdr3_nt: TGTGCCAGCAACGCAGACAGTTACTCCTACGAGCAGTACTTC; j_call: TRBJ2-7; clone_size: .; cdr3_length: 14; d_call: .; v_call: TRBV6-1
cdr3_aa: CASSPLEGCQQPQHF; cdr3_nt: TGTGCCAGCAGTCCCCTAGAAGGGTGTCAGCAGCCCCAGCATTTT; j_call: TRBJ1-5; clone_size: few; cdr3_length: 15; d_call: .; v_call: TRBV6-1
cdr3_aa: CASSHFVAGIMNTEAFF; cdr3_nt: TGCGCCAGCAGCCATTTCGTCGCAGGAATCATGAACACTGAAGCTTTCTTT; j_call: TRBJ1-1; clone_size: many; cdr3_length: 17; d_call: .; v_call: TRBV4-1
cdr3_aa: CASSITSSYYLQETQYF; cdr3_nt: TGTGCCAGCAGCATAACATCGTCCTACTATCTTCAAGAGACCCAGTACTTC; j_call: TRBJ2-5; clone_size: few; cdr3_length: 17; d_call: .; v_call: TRBV7-2
cdr3_aa: CASSYSIGGVKHSYNEQFF; cdr3_nt: TGTGCCAGCAGTTACTCGATTGGCGGAGTGAAACACTCCTACAATGAGCAGTTCTTC; j_call: TRBJ2-1; clone_size: .; cdr3_length: 19; d_call: .; v_call: TRBV6-5